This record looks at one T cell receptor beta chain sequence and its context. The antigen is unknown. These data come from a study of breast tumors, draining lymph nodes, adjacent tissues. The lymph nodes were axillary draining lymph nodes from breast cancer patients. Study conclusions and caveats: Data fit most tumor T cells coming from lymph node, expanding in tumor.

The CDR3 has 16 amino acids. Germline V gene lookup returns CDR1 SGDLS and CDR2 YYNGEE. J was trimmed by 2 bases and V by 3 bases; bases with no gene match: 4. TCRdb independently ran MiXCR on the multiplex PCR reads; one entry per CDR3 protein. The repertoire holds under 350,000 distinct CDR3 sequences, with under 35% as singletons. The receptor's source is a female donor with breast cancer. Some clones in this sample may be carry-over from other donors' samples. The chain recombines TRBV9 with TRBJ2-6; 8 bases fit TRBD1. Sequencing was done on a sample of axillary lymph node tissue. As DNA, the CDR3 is TGTGCCAGCAGCGGGACAGGGATAGCTGGGGCCAACGTCCTGACTTTC. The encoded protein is CASSGTGIAGANVLTF. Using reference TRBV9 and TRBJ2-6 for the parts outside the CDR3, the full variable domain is DSGVTQTPKHLITATGQRVTLRCSPRSGDLSVYWYQQSLDQGLQFLIQYYNGEERAKGNILERFSAQQFPDLHSELNLSSLELGDSALYFCASSGTGIAGANVLTFGAGSRLTVL.